Below are 10 T cell receptor beta chains sequenced from a single sample in a study of molecular identifiers for immune sequencing clone quantification. Using its own MiXCR run on the PCR reads, TCRdb lists one record per CDR3 protein. The sample includes hundreds of thousands of distinct CDR3 sequences, roughly 25% of them seen just once. Sequencing was done on a sample of naive CD8+ T cells from blood, with Jurkat cell RNA spiked in. Subset specified: FACS-sorted CD8+CD4-CCR7+CD45RA+ naive T cells. The receptors here all came from a human donor in good health. Some libraries in this study had Jurkat cell RNA spiked in.

The rearrangement uses TRBV7-9 and TRBJ2-3; TRBD2 aligns across 9 bases. The germline gives CDR1 SEHNR, CDR2 FQNEAQ (reference sequence). The J segment lost 2 bases and the V segment lost 0 bases, leaving 6 bases of the junction unmatched. This CDR3 is 17 amino acids long. This CDR3 reads CASSLAGAGGFTDTQYF. CDR3 nucleotides: TGTGCCAGCAGCTTAGCTGGAGCGGGGGGTTTCACAGATACGCAGTATTTT.

This clonotype was observed a handful of times. This rearrangement joins TRBV4-3 to TRBJ1-2; unclear D gene. Trimming stripped 0 bases from V and 6 bases from J, with 17 bases between. The CDR3 length is 16 residues. CDR1 is LGHNA, CDR2 YSLEER, per germline. The CDR3 region has the DNA TGCGCCAGCAGCCAAGATTGGTCCGGGTTTCCTAATGGCTACACCTTC. It encodes CASSQDWSGFPNGYTF.

As to this clonotype: A much bigger clone sits one base away, suggesting this may be a read error. The chain combines TRBV6-2 or TRBV6-3 with TRBJ2-3; D possibly uses TRBD1 or TRBD2 (5 bases each). The CDR3 runs to 17 residues. V lost 2 bases, J lost 7 bases, and 22 bases lay in between. Germline CDR1 reads MNHEY; CDR2 reads SVGEGT. The CDR3 spells CASSYHGAEFEAYTQYF. Written as DNA, the CDR3 is TGTGCCAGCAGTTACCACGGGGCAGAGTTTGAGGCATATACGCAGTATTTT.

This clonotype was detected only once. This clone may be a read error of a much larger clone one base away. Without the conserved terminal phenylalanine or tryptophan, this CDR3 likely stems from a read error. The V gene is TRBV6-2 or TRBV6-3, the J gene TRBJ1-2; possible D gene TRBD1, 5 bases. The CDR3 has 13 residues. From germline, CDR1 is MNHEY and CDR2 SVGEGT. V was shortened by 5 bases and J by 7 bases, with 14 bases between the two germline ends. CDR3 in DNA: TGTGCCAGCAGTGAAGGACATGAGCTTGGCTACACCTCC. It yields the protein CASSEGHELGYTS.

This clonotype was seen a single time. The chain uses TRBV19 and TRBJ1-1, with TRBD1 identical over 7 bases. This CDR3 spans 14 amino acids. V gave up 10 bases and J gave up 4 bases; unmatched junction bases: 12. Germline lookup yields CDR1 LNHDA and CDR2 SQIVND (reference sequence). The CDR3 nucleotides read TGTGCCACAAAGACAGGGCCAGGGATCACTGAAGCTTTCTTT. Translation gives CATKTGPGITEAFF.

A remark on this clonotype: This may come from a read error, since a much larger clone is one base off. The rearrangement links TRBV10-2 to TRBJ2-5; D possibly corresponds to TRBD2 (5 bases). This CDR3 is 16 amino acids long. The V gene's germline CDR1 is WSHSY and CDR2 SAAADI. V lost 1 base and J lost 4, with 16 bases in between. As DNA, the CDR3 is TGCGCCAGCAGTGAGTTTCGCAGTGGAGGAGGAGAGACCCAGTACTTC. The encoded protein is CASSEFRSGGGETQYF.

This clonotype was detected ten times or more. The gene calls are TRBV7-2 and TRBJ1-1; D may be TRBD1 (5 bases). The V gene lost 4 bases and the J gene lost 6 bases, with 15 bases spanning the gap. The CDR3 contains 14 residues. CDR1 is SGHTA, CDR2 FQGNSA, per germline. The CDR3 region is CASSSGPGRSEAFF. In DNA form, the CDR3 reads TGTGCCAGCAGCTCCGGACCGGGGCGGTCTGAAGCTTTCTTT. The variable domain in full, completed from reference TRBV7-2 and TRBJ1-1, reads GAGVSQSPSNKVTEKGKDVELRCDPISGHTALYWYRQSLGQGLEFLIYFQGNSAPDKSGLPSDRFSAERTGGSVSTLTIQRTQQEDSAVYLCASSSGPGRSEAFFGQGTRLTVV.

This chain connects TRBV2 to TRBJ1-1; D is ambiguous. The CDR3 sequence is 14 residues long. The V and J ends lost 5 bases and 0 bases respectively, with 10 bases between them. CDR1 and CDR2 (germline): SNHLY, FYNNEI. CDR3 DNA: TGTGCCAGCAGTAGGGATGTGATGAACACTGAAGCTTTCTTT. Translating gives CASSRDVMNTEAFF.

This clonotype showed up just a few times. This chain connects TRBV5-5 to TRBJ2-5; 9 nucleotides agree with TRBD1. CDR1 and CDR2 (germline): SGHKS, YYEKEE (reference sequence). The CDR3 runs to 14 residues. The V gene end was trimmed by 4 bases and the J gene end by 7 bases; junction bases not matched to a gene: 8. The CDR3 loop is CASSGDRADGTQYF. CDR3 nucleotides: TGTGCCAGCAGCGGGGACAGGGCGGACGGGACCCAGTACTTC.

A few counts support this clonotype. V usage is TRBV6-4 and J usage is TRBJ2-1, with TRBD2 identical over 7 bases. Germline CDR1 reads MRHNA; CDR2 reads SNTAGT. The trim removed 6 bases at V and 4 bases at J, leaving 12 bases unmatched. This CDR3 has 16 residues. Written as DNA, the CDR3 is TGTGCCAGCAGCCCGCGGGGAGCGGGGTATTACAATGAGCAGTTCTTC. Translation gives CASSPRGAGYYNEQFF.